The 27 T cell receptor beta chains below were found in one sample sequenced in a study of tumor-infiltrating lymphocytes in primary liver carcinoma. Priming with a constant-region primer yielded TCR beta cDNA from roughly 0.45 ug total RNA. It was through three nested multiplex PCR rounds of slightly modified ARM-PCR that TCR beta libraries arose. Use of TRBV1-TRBV30 forward primers with a C-beta reverse primer characterized the first two PCR rounds, which lasted around 9 cycles each. TCRdb fed the multiplex PCR reads into MiXCR, producing one record per CDR3 protein. The sample contains tens of thousands of distinct CDR3 sequences, 70% to 75% of which appear only once. Scientists recovered RNA and DNA together from around 20-30 mg of unsorted bulk tissue. The sample consisted of liver tumor tissue from sampling region 2. The subset: tumor region T2, inferior pole. These TCRs come from a man aged 35-49 years with primary liver carcinoma and hepatitis B virus infection.

This clonotype was observed once. A junction boundary mismatches the germline segment, possibly from a read error. This CDR3 is CSSSPLAAAKNIHYF. DNA for the CDR3: TGTTCCAGCTCACCACTAGCGGCAGCCAAAAACATTCATTACTTC. This rearrangement joins TRBV18 to TRBJ2-4; 8 bases are a match to TRBD2. From germline, CDR1 is KGHSH and CDR2 LQKENI. This CDR3 contains 15 residues.

The J gene is TRBJ2-1, the V gene TRBV6-5, with TRBD2 identical over 9 bases. The germline gives CDR1 MNHEY, CDR2 SVGAGI. Trimming removed 2 bases from V and 14 bases from J; junction bases left unmatched: 13. The CDR3 covers 15 residues. The CDR3 loop is CASSYTSISGSRKFF. DNA of the CDR3: TGTGCCAGCAGTTACACTAGTATTAGCGGGAGTCGGAAGTTCTTC.

The chain recombines TRBV6-1 with TRBJ2-5; 8 bases agree with TRBD2. The V gene end was trimmed by 3 bases and the J gene end by 7 bases; junction bases not matched to a gene: 16. The germline V gene encodes CDR1 MNHNS and CDR2 SASEGT. The CDR3 loop spans 17 amino acids. CDR3 sequence reads: CASSDLCTSGSGGTQYF. The CDR3 DNA is TGTGCCAGCAGTGACCTTTGTACTAGCGGTTCTGGGGGGACCCAGTACTTC.

This sequence joins TRBV24-1 and TRBJ1-4; D ambiguous. The CDR3 runs to 11 residues. CDR1 is KGHDR and CDR2 is SFDVKD in the germline V gene. The V end lost 11 bases, the J end lost 8 bases, and 11 bases lay between the germline ends. The CDR3 DNA follows: TGTGCCATCTGGCCCCGGGAAAAACTGTTTTTT. Its protein product is CAIWPREKLFF.

V usage is TRBV10-3 and J usage is TRBJ2-5; tentative D call: TRBD2 (6 bases). CDR3 length equals 12 residues. Germline lookup yields CDR1 ENHRY and CDR2 SYGVKD. For the CDR3, the DNA is TGTGTCATTAGTGAGCGGGTGGAGACCCAGTACTTC. Its protein product is CVISERVETQYF.

This clonotype was counted once. The final CDR3 position lacks the conserved phenylalanine or tryptophan, pointing to a likely read error. The V call is TRBV12-3 or TRBV12-4, the J call TRBJ2-3, with 8 bases identical to TRBD2. The junction had 6 bases not matched to a gene; V was cut back by 2 bases and J by 5 bases. The CDR3 is made up of 15 amino acids. CDR3 protein: CASSLSAGAEDTQYL. DNA of the CDR3: TGTGCCAGCAGTTTATCAGCGGGAGCAGAAGATACGCAGTATTTG.

Points on this clonotype: The junction shows a germline mismatch at one end, possibly a read error. This chain uses TRBV4-1 with TRBJ2-1; 9 nucleotides match TRBD2. This CDR3 comprises 15 residues. CDR1 MGHRA and CDR2 YSYEKL come from the germline V gene. The CDR3: CACRQELTSGNEQFF. The CDR3 region has the DNA TGCGCCTGCAGGCAAGAGTTAACTAGCGGGAATGAGCAGTTCTTC.

This clonotype was observed many times. The chain employs TRBV21-1 and TRBJ1-2. TRBV21-1 is noted as a pseudogene. CDR3 size: 12 residues. Written as DNA, the CDR3 is TGTGCCAGCAGCGGCAGCCCTTATGGCTACACCTTC. Its protein product is CASSGSPYGYTF.

Regarding this clonotype: The CDR3 ends on some other residue instead of the conserved phenylalanine or tryptophan, so this is likely a read error. The DNA is left out, because the CDR3 cannot be placed on it with certainty; the CDR3 is given as TCRdb lists it. CDR3 loop: CDSSLLPGQSNSPIHL. The V gene is TRBV4-1, the J gene TRBJ1-6; the table's D call TRBD1 went unverified against the DNA. Per germline, CDR1 MGHRA and CDR2 YSYEKL. The CDR3 adds up to 16 amino acids, both ends counted.

Of note for this clonotype: An end of the junction differs from the germline gene, which may be a read error. J is TRBJ2-7 and V is TRBV29-1; a weak D match, TRBD1 (5 bases). Per the germline V gene, CDR1 is SQVTM and CDR2 is ANQGSEA. CDR3 length: 13 amino acids. Here the CDR3 reads CSVNRSGRNEQYF. For the CDR3, the DNA is TGCAGCGTCAACAGGAGTGGACGGAACGAGCAGTACTTT.

Worth noting for this clonotype: The conserved final phenylalanine or tryptophan is absent from the CDR3, which likely points to a read error. The chain combines TRBV11-1 with TRBJ2-1; 13 nucleotides match TRBD2. V lost 8 bases, J lost 5 bases, and 12 bases stayed unmatched. This CDR3 has 17 residues. Germline V gives CDR1 SGHAT, CDR2 FQDESV (reference sequence). The CDR3 spells CASCLGLAGEVDNEQFL. Written as DNA, the CDR3 is TGTGCCAGCTGCCTTGGACTAGCGGGAGAAGTTGACAATGAGCAGTTCTTA.

The chain is built from TRBV10-3 and TRBJ2-2; D might be TRBD1 or TRBD2, each matching 5 bases. Trimming pared 5 bases from V and 12 bases from J, leaving 19 bases between. The CDR3 has 14 amino acids. The germline CDR1 and CDR2 sequences are ENHRY and SYGVKD. CDR3 in DNA: TGTGCCATCAGTATACAGAGGGGCCCAGGGAAGCTGTTTTTT. Protein product: CAISIQRGPGKLFF.

As regards this clonotype: No conserved phenylalanine or tryptophan ends this CDR3, so it is likely a read error. The limits of the CDR3 on the DNA are not certain, so only TCRdb's listed CDR3 is given. This chain links TRBV11-2 with TRBJ1-2; the table calls TRBD1, which could not be checked here. Germline V CDR1 and CDR2: SGHAT, FQNNGV. From its first to its last residue, the CDR3 has 14 amino acids. CDR3 region: CASRERDATYGNTY.

This clonotype was recorded once. Because the CDR3 is missing its conserved closing phenylalanine or tryptophan, this is likely a read error. The rearrangement links TRBV5-6 to TRBJ1-1; the D gene is possibly TRBD1 (5 bases). Trimming shortened V by 8 bases and J by 1 base, and 18 bases separated the two germline ends. The CDR3 totals 15 residues. Germline values: CDR1 SGHDT, CDR2 YYEEEE. In DNA, the CDR3 is TGTGCCAGTAGGAGGGGCCCAGACTCGAACACTGAAGCTTTCCTT. The encoded protein is CASRRGPDSNTEAFL.

This chain connects TRBV29-1 to TRBJ1-1; possibly TRBD1 for D (5 bases). The V end lost 4 bases, the J end lost 11 bases, and 17 bases lay between the germline ends. This CDR3 comprises 12 residues. Looked up from germline, CDR1 is SQVTM and CDR2 is ANQGSEA. CDR3: CSVGKGSIEAFF. The CDR3, as DNA: TGCAGCGTTGGGAAGGGGAGCATTGAGGCTTTCTTT.

As for this clonotype: The junction departs from germline at one end; a sequencing error may be responsible. The CDR3: CASSPLRGPNIGEPFF. In nucleotides, the CDR3 is TGTGCCAGCAGTCCCCTTCGAGGACCGAACATCGGGGAGCCGTTCTTT. The rearrangement uses TRBV7-8 and TRBJ2-2, with D possibly matching TRBD2 (5 bases). Germline CDR1 and CDR2: SGHVS and FQNEAQ. The CDR3 is 16 residues long.

The rearrangement links TRBV10-2 to TRBJ1-1; no clear D. Germline V gene lookup returns CDR1 WSHSY and CDR2 SAAADI. Trimming removed 0 bases from V and 4 bases from J, with 12 bases in between. CDR3 length equals 15 residues. CDR3 amino acids: CASSESISMSTEAFF. CDR3 in DNA: TGCGCCAGCAGTGAGTCAATCAGTATGAGCACTGAAGCTTTCTTT.

This clonotype was seen once. One end of the junction does not line up with germline, which may come from a read error. The rearrangement links TRBV6-5 to TRBJ2-1; D tentatively reads TRBD1 or TRBD2 (5 bases each). The CDR3 covers 13 residues. Germline assignment: CDR1 MNHEY and CDR2 SVGAGI. The CDR3 sequence: CASSTRDVNEQIF. CDR3 in DNA: TGTGCCAGCAGTACCCGGGACGTCAATGAGCAGATCTTC.

In this sample, this clonotype turned up a few times. One end of the junction fails to match germline, which may point to a read error. J is TRBJ2-7 and V is TRBV5-5, with D possibly TRBD1 on 5 matching bases. The CDR3 extends over 14 amino acids. CDR1 is SGHKS and CDR2 is YYEKEE in the germline V gene (reference sequence). The CDR3 region has the DNA TGTGCCAGCAGCTTGGGGGGCACCGCCTACGAGCAGCACTTC. Translating it yields CASSLGGTAYEQHF.

About this clonotype: An end of the junction does not agree with germline; a read error may underlie this. This chain connects TRBV12-5 to TRBJ2-2, with 8 bases matching TRBD1. The CDR3 is 16 amino acids. CDR1 LGHNT and CDR2 FRNRAP come from the germline V gene. This CDR3 reads CDSGPQGATNTGELLF. CDR3 sequence (DNA): TGTGATAGTGGTCCTCAGGGGGCCACGAACACCGGGGAGCTGCTTTTT.

Concerning this clonotype: A junction end diverges from the germline sequence, so it may reflect a read error. This sequence joins TRBV4-1 and TRBJ1-1; the D is unclear. The germline gives CDR1 MGHRA, CDR2 YSYEKL. This CDR3 contains 13 residues. This CDR3 reads CASNPNMNTEAFF. The CDR3 DNA reads as TGCGCCAGCAACCCAAACATGAACACTGAAGCCTTCTTT.

In the case of this clonotype: A much more abundant neighbour one base away suggests this may be a read error. The chain employs TRBV16 and TRBJ2-1; D perhaps matches TRBD2 (5 bases). The CDR3 has 17 residues. The V and J ends lost 4 bases and 7 bases respectively, with 23 bases between them. Germline CDR1 KGHSY, CDR2 FQNENV. The CDR3 coding sequence is TGTGCCAGCAGCCGCCTCGCGCTAGCCCCTTCATGGAATGAGCAGTTCTTC. Translating gives CASSRLALAPSWNEQFF.

This clonotype occurred a few times. A much larger clone lies a single base off, so this may be a read error. The rearrangement joins TRBV16 to TRBJ2-7; the D is unclear. The germline V gene encodes CDR1 KGHSY and CDR2 FQNENV. The length of the CDR3 is 14 residues. The CDR3, as DNA: TGTGCCAGCGGCCAATCGAACTCCGCCTACGAGCAGTACTTC. Amino acids: CASGQSNSAYEQYF.

This sequence joins TRBV11-1 and TRBJ2-1; D remains unclear. The germline V gene has CDR1 SGHAT and CDR2 FQDESV (reference sequence). This CDR3 comprises 15 residues. CDR3: CPSILGLAQYNEQFF. CDR3 bases: TGTCCAAGCATCTTAGGTTTAGCCCAATACAATGAGCAGTTCTTC.

Details on this clonotype: Mismatch with germline at one junction end may stem from a read error. The J gene is TRBJ2-3, the V gene TRBV11-2; D unclear. The CDR3 consists of 20 residues. The germline V gene has CDR1 SGHAT and CDR2 FQNNGV. CDR3 in DNA: TGTGCCAGCAGCCCCGGTGACCCCCTGCAGATAACGAGAAGCACAGATACGCAATATTTT. Translating it yields CASSPGDPLQITRSTDTQYF.

The V call is TRBV12-3 or TRBV12-4, the J call TRBJ2-7; no reliable D call. Trimming pared 4 bases from V and 4 bases from J, leaving 17 bases between. CDR3 length: 15 amino acids. The CDR3 sequence is CASSSRPAGVYEQYF. In nucleotides, the CDR3 is TGTGCCAGCAGTTCGCGACCAGCTGGGGTTTACGAGCAGTACTTC.

Concerning this clonotype: One junction end does not reproduce the germline sequence, and a read error may be involved. This sequence joins TRBV12-3 or TRBV12-4 and TRBJ2-1, with D possibly TRBD1 on 5 matching bases. This CDR3 has 13 amino acids. This CDR3 is CASTLQGASELFF. Here the CDR3 DNA reads TGTGCCAGCACCTTACAAGGGGCGAGTGAGCTGTTCTTC.